One and the same sample provided the 9 T cell receptor beta chains below, sequenced in a study of T cell changes during pregnancy in multiple sclerosis. The method was immunoSEQ multiplex PCR; TCRdb's version includes in-frame clones alone and lacks a portion of them. Counted here are 90,000 to 120,000 clones, about 90% occurring once; the ten biggest clones make up 0.78%. This sample comprised peripheral blood, obtained in the third trimester of pregnancy. Every receptor here comes from a female donor in good health, enrolled as a control in a pregnancy study.

The V call is TRBV30, the J call TRBJ1-5; D is unresolved. Germline V lookup: CDR1 GTSNPN, CDR2 SVGIG (reference sequence). V was pared by 0 bases and J by 0 bases, with 3 bases between. The CDR3 runs to 13 residues. Written as DNA, the CDR3 is TGTGCCTGGAGTGTAGCTAGCAATCAGCCCCAGCATTTT. This translates into CAWSVASNQPQHF.

The chain couples TRBV19 to TRBJ1-5; D might be TRBD1 (5 bases). The CDR3 is made up of 21 amino acids. CDR1 is LNHDA and CDR2 is SQIVND in the germline V gene (reference sequence). V lost 3 bases to trimming and J lost 0 bases, with 27 bases between them. CDR3 nucleotide sequence: TGTGCCAGTAGTATTTCGCCGGGGGTAAGTCTTGCCGCCTATAGCAATCAGCCCCAGCATTTT. This encodes CASSISPGVSLAAYSNQPQHF. Using reference TRBV19 and TRBJ1-5 for the parts outside the CDR3, the full variable domain is DGGITQSPKYLFRKEGQNVTLSCEQNLNHDAMYWYRQDPGQGLRLIYYSQIVNDFQKGDIAEGYSVSREKKESFPLTVTSAQKNPTAFYLCASSISPGVSLAAYSNQPQHFGDGTRLSIL.

The chain recombines TRBV27 with TRBJ1-2; possible D gene TRBD1, 6 bases. Deletions cut 5 bases from V and 3 bases from J, with 13 bases between. CDR3 length: 14 residues. Germline lookup yields CDR1 MNHEY and CDR2 SMNVEV (reference sequence). The CDR3 sequence: CASSEGQGYYGYTF. The CDR3 coding sequence is TGTGCCAGCAGTGAGGGACAAGGCTACTATGGCTACACCTTC.

This chain joins TRBV6-5 and TRBJ1-2, with 7 nucleotides matching TRBD1. The ends lost 6 bases at V and 9 bases at J; junction bases unmatched: 7. CDR3 length: 12 amino acids. The germline V gene has CDR1 MNHEY and CDR2 SVGAGI. In DNA form, the CDR3 reads TGTGCCAGCAGCGACAGGGACGACAGCTACACCTTC. This gives the protein CASSDRDDSYTF.

This clone was seen once. The chain links TRBV5-1 to TRBJ1-4; 7 bases are a match to TRBD1. The junction had 2 bases not matched to a gene; V was cut back by 0 bases and J by 6 bases. The CDR3 loop spans 14 amino acids. Germline V gives CDR1 SGHRS, CDR2 YFSETQ. The CDR3 loop is CASSLAQGDEKLFF. As DNA, the CDR3 is TGCGCCAGCAGCTTGGCTCAGGGGGATGAAAAACTGTTTTTT. Together with reference TRBV5-1 and TRBJ1-4, the CDR3 gives the full variable domain: KAGVTQTPRYLIKTRGQQVTLSCSPISGHRSVSWYQQTPGQGLQFLFEYFSETQRNKGNFPGRFSGRQFSNSRSEMNVSTLELGDSALYLCASSLAQGDEKLFFGSGTQLSVL.

V and J are TRBV19 and TRBJ2-5, with 7 bases aligning to TRBD2. Germline V gives CDR1 LNHDA, CDR2 SQIVND (reference sequence). J lost 4 bases, V lost 3 bases, and 5 bases had no gene match. The length of the CDR3 is 14 residues. In DNA form, the CDR3 reads TGTGCCAGTAGTATCCGGGGGGTGGCAGAGACCCAGTACTTC. It yields the protein CASSIRGVAETQYF.

The V gene is TRBV7-9, the J gene TRBJ2-7; 8 bases line up with TRBD1. Germline CDR1 and CDR2: SEHNR and FQNEAQ (reference sequence). V lost 11 bases, J lost 0 bases, and 6 bases stayed unmatched. The CDR3 is 13 amino acids. CDR3 in DNA: TGTGCCGGACAGGGAGAATCCTCCTACGAGCAGTACTTC. Its translation: CAGQGESSYEQYF.

This rearrangement joins TRBV9 to TRBJ1-2; TRBD1 is a possible D gene (6 bases). Trimming stripped 4 bases from V and 0 bases from J, with 16 bases between. This CDR3 is 16 amino acids long. Per the germline V gene, CDR1 is SGDLS and CDR2 is YYNGEE. CDR3 sequence: CASSPGQIKTNYGYTF. The CDR3 nucleotides read TGTGCCAGCAGCCCCGGACAGATCAAAACTAACTATGGCTACACCTTC.

The chain recombines TRBV6-5 with TRBJ2-1, with 8 bases fitting TRBD2. The ends lost 9 bases at V and 2 bases at J; junction bases unmatched: 6. This CDR3 has 14 residues. Germline CDR1 is MNHEY and CDR2 is SVGAGI. CDR3 protein: CASSSGGPYNEQFF. The CDR3 nucleotides are TGTGCCAGTAGCTCGGGAGGGCCCTACAATGAGCAGTTCTTC.